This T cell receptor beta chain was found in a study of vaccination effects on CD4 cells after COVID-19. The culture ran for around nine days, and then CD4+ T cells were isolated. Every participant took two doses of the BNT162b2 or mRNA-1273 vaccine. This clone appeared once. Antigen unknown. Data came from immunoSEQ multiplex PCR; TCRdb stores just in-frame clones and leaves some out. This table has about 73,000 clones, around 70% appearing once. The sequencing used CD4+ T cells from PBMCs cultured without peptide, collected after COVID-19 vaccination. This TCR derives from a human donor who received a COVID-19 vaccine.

The CDR3, as DNA: TGTGCCAGCAGTTCCCTCCCTGAGGCAAACACTGAAGCTTTCTTT. It yields the protein CASSSLPEANTEAFF. The rearrangement joins TRBV6-6 to TRBJ1-1; no definite D call. Germline CDR1 reads MNHNY; CDR2 reads SVGAGI (reference sequence). The length of the CDR3 is 15 residues. Trimming took off 4 bases at V and 2 bases at J, with 14 bases between the two ends.